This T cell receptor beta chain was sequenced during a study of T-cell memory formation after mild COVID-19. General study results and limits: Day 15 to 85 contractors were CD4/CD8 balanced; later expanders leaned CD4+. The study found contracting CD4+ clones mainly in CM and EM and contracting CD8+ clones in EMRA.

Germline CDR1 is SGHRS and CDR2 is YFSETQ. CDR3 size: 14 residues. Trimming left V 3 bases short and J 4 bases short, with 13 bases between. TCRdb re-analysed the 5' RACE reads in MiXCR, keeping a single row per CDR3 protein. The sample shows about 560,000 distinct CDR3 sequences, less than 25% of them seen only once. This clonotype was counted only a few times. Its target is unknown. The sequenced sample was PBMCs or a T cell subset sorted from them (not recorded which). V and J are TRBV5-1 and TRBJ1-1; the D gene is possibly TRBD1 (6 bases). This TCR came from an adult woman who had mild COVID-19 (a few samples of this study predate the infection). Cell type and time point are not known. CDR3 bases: TGCGCCAGCAGCTCCAGGGGTAGGGTCACTGAAGCTTTCTTT. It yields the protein CASSSRGRVTEAFF.